This TCR beta chain was obtained from a study of cytomegalovirus exposure and HLA in healthy donors. At the level of the study: The same platform was used for the roughly 120 validation repertoires and the roughly 700 first-cohort repertoires, a later analysis reported. Regarding the study as a whole: The classifier was said to identify cytomegalovirus status with high specificity and sensitivity. There were a few CMV-associated chains whose specificity for CMV antigens was confirmed in vitro.

Some clones are missing from TCRdb's copy, which holds only in-frame ones; the method was immunoSEQ multiplex PCR. The data hold 150,000 to 200,000 clones, with about four fifths observed a single time. V dropped 2 bases and J dropped 7; count of bases not matched to a gene: 22. CDR1 is MDHEN and CDR2 is SYDVKM in the germline V gene. The CDR3 length is 19 residues. With regard to this clone: Its target is unknown.

The sample comprised PBMCs. This clonotype originated in a man aged 30 to 39 in good health and CMV-seropositive. The chain links TRBV28 to TRBJ1-2, with 7 bases fitting TRBD1. CDR3 sequence (DNA): TGTGCCAGCAGTTTAGACGATTACTTTGCCGGGACAGCCAGCGGTGGCTACACCTTC. It specifies CASSLDDYFAGTASGGYTF.